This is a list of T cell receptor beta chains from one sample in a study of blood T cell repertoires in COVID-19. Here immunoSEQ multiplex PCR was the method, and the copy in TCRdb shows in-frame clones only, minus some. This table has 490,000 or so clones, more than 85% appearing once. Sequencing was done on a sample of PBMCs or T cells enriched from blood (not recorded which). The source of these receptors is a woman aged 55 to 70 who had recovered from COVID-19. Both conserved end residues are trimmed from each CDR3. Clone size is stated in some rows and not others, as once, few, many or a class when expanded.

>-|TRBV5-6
ASSLTRGVSVGEQF
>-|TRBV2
ASSLDRALMNTEAF
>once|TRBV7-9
ASSLNQANSPLH
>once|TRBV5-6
ASSEGTGVGYT
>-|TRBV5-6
ASSLVTGTGGYEQY
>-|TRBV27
ASNAKFGSYGYT
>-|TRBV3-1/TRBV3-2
ASSRVRGQGEAF
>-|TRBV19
ASSPDRDPQPQH
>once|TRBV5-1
ASSLQQGHDTQY
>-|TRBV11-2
ASSPKRTGEARLYGYT
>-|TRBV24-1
ATSEGGQGPSSGNTIY
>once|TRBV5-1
ASSLQGQTMGDTQY
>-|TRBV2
ASSTSYEQF
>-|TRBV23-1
ASSQSRGWSRGYT
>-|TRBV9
ASSSSADGYT
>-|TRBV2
ASSDEQGNQPQH
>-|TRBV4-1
ASSQESGVIQPQH
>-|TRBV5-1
ASSLGTSGGVDTQY
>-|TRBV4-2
ASSQTLAGATGELF
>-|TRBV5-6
ASSNDRDLSNQPQH
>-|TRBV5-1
ASSPGTAYNSPLH
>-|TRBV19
ASSKSSGVRHGYT
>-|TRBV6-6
ASTLGLSSGNTIY
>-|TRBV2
ASRRTGGTEAF
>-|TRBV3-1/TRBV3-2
ASSPTMNTEAF
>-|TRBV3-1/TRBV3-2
ASSPPSTKNIQY
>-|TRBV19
ASTPNRVRLFTEAF
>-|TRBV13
ASSKTGLGGSGQY
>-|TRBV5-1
ASSQRDSSSSYNSPLH
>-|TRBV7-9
ASSVDRVLSNEKLF
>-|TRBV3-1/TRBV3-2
ASSQTRQALSYNEQF
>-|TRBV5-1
ASSLGQGTGYT
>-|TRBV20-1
SSDRDGGYT
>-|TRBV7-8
ASSPRPGRDEQY
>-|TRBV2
ASSEEGLGNTIY
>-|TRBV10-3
AISVSGDDTQY
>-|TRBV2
ASSAPGLSNQPQH
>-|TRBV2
ASITGGLAKNIQY
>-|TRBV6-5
ASSYSRGFSTDTQY
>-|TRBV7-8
ASSLVFSNQPQH
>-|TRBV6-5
ASSPTGGGYGYT
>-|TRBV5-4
ASSLARMTGSSGANVLT
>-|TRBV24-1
ATSDTGRGDQPQH
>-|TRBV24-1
ATSEKTGWSNQPQH
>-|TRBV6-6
ASTIGGLTEAF
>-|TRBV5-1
ASRRTGGTYNEQF
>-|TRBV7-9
ASSLSGGTEAF